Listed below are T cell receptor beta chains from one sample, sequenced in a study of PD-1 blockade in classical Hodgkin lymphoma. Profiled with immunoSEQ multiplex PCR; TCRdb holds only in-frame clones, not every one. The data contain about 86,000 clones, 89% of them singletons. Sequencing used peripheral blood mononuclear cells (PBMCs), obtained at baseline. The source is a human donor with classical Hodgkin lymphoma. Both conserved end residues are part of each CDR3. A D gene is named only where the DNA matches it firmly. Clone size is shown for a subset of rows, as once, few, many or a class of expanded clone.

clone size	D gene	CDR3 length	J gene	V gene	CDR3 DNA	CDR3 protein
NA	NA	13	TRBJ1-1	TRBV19	TGTGCCAGTAGTGACTATGGGAACACTGAAGCTTTCTTT	CASSDYGNTEAFF
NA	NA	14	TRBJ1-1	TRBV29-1	TGCAGCGTTGGATTGGGCGTTACCGATCCCGTAGCTTTCTTT	CSVGLGVTDPVAFF
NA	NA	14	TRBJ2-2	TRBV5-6	TGTGCCAGCAGTCCTATCGCGAACACCGGGGAGCTGTTTTTT	CASSPIANTGELFF
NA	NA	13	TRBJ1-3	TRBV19	TGTGCCAGTAGCCTGGGGGCTGGAAACACCATATATTTT	CASSLGAGNTIYF
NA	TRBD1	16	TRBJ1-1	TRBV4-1	TGCGCCAGCAGCCAAGATCGGGACAGGGGGTTAACTGAAGCTTTCTTT	CASSQDRDRGLTEAFF
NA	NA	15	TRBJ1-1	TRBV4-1	TGCGCCAGCAGCCAAGGGCCGGGATTGAACACTGAAGCTTTCTTT	CASSQGPGLNTEAFF
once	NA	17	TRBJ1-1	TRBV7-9	TGTGCCAGCAGCTCTAACCGTCCAGGGCCCATGAACACTGAAGCTTTCTTT	CASSSNRPGPMNTEAFF
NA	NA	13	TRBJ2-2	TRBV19	TGTGCCAGTACCGCAGGATGGGGCGGGGAGCTGTTTTTT	CASTAGWGGELFF
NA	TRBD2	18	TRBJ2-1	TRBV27	TGTGCCAGCAGTTTAGAGGGAATCGCGGGAGGGCCGGGAAATGAGCAGTTCTTC	CASSLEGIAGGPGNEQFF
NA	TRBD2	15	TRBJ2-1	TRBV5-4	TGTGCCAGCAGCCCCGGGACTAGCAGGTACAATGAGCAGTTCTTC	CASSPGTSRYNEQFF
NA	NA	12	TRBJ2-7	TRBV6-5	TGTGCCAGCAGCCCGGACCTCTACGAGCAGTACTTC	CASSPDLYEQYF
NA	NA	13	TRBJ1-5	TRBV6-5	TGTGCCAGCAGTTACTCGGGGGATCAGCCCCAGCATTTT	CASSYSGDQPQHF
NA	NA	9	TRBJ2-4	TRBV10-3	TGTGCCCTCTTGGGCATTCAGTACTTC	CALLGIQYF
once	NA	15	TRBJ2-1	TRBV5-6	TGTGCCAGCAGCCCCCCCGCTAGCCGGTTAGGTGAGCAGTTCTTC	CASSPPASRLGEQFF
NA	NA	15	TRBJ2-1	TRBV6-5	TGTGCCAGCAGCCCCCGCTTTGGGCCCCACAATGAGCAGTTCTTC	CASSPRFGPHNEQFF
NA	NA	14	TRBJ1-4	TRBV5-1	TGCGCCAGCAGGGGTCGACCGGGTAATGAAAAACTGTTTTTT	CASRGRPGNEKLFF
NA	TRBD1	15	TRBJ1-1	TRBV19	TGTGCCAGTAGTACCTGGACAGGGGTTTACACTGAAGCTTTCTTT	CASSTWTGVYTEAFF
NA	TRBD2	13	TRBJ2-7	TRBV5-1	TGCGCCAGCACCTTAGCGGGAGGCGACGAGCAGTACTTC	CASTLAGGDEQYF
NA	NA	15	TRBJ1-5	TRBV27	TGTGCCAGCAGAGCTACAGCAATGGGGGATCAGCCCCAGCATTTT	CASRATAMGDQPQHF
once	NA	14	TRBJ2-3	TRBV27	TGTGCCAGCAGTGACGTGTTCGGCACAGATACGCAGTATTTT	CASSDVFGTDTQYF
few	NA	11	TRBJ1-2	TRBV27	TGTGCCAGCAGTGCGAACTATGGCTACACCTTC	CASSANYGYTF
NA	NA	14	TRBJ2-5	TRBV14	TGTGCCAGCAGCCGCCGGGACCCCGAAGAGACCCAGTACTTC	CASSRRDPEETQYF
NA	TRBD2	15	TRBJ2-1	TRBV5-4	TGTGCCAGCAGCTTGGCGGGACTAGCGGGAGATGAGCAGTTCTTC	CASSLAGLAGDEQFF
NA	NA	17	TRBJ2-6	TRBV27	TGTGCCAGCAGTTTGCGGCAGGGGAGTTCTGGGGCCAACGTCCTGACTTTC	CASSLRQGSSGANVLTF
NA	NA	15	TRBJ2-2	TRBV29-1	TGCAGCGTTGAAGGTCCGGGGGCGAACACCGGGGAGCTGTTTTTT	CSVEGPGANTGELFF
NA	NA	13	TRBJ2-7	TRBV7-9	TGTGCCAGCAGCTTACCAGGAGTCTACGAGCAGTACTTC	CASSLPGVYEQYF
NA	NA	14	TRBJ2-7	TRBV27	TGTGCCAGCAGCGTCGGGACGTTTAGCCCCGAGCAGTACTTC	CASSVGTFSPEQYF
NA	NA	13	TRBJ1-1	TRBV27	TGTGCCAGCAGTGTCGCGGGTTACACTGAAGCTTTCTTT	CASSVAGYTEAFF
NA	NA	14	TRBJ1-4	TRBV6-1	TGTGCCAGCAGTGAACCGAGCCCTGATGAAAAACTGTTTTTT	CASSEPSPDEKLFF
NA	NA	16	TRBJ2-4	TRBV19	TGTGCCAGTAGCCCCACCGGAGGAATAGCCAAAAACATTCAGTACTTC	CASSPTGGIAKNIQYF
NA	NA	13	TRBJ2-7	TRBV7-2	TGTGCCAGCAGCTTTACCGAACGACTATTGCAGTACTTC	CASSFTERLLQYF
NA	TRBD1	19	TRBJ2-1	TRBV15	TGTGCCACCAGCAGAGATCGTAGGACAGGGCGAGGGCTATACAATGAGCAGTTCTTC	CATSRDRRTGRGLYNEQFF
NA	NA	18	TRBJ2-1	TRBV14	TGTGCCAGCAGCCAAGAGATCCAGGTCTATAGGTCCTACAATGAGCAGTTCTTC	CASSQEIQVYRSYNEQFF
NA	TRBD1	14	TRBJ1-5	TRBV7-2	TGTGCCAGCAGCTTAGGACAGGGCGCTTCTCCCCAGCATTTT	CASSLGQGASPQHF
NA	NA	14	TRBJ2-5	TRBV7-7	TGTGCTAGCAGCCTACGTCTTGGGGGGGAGACCCAGTACTTC	CASSLRLGGETQYF
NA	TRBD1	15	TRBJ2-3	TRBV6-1	TGTGCCAGCAGCCATGCAATAGGACAGGCAGATACGCAGTATTTT	CASSHAIGQADTQYF
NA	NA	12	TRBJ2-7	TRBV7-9	TGTGCCAGCAGCTCCCTGGTGGGCGAGCAGTACTTC	CASSSLVGEQYF
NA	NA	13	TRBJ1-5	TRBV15	TGTGCCACCAGCAACCGGGGAGGGCAGCCCCAGCATTTT	CATSNRGGQPQHF
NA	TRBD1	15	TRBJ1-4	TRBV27	TGTGCCAGCAGCTCCCTCCGCCAGGGGGGTGAAAAACTGTTTTTT	CASSSLRQGGEKLFF
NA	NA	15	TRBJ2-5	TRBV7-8	TGTGCCAGCAGCTTAGATCGGTTCCTAACGGAGACCCAGTACTTC	CASSLDRFLTETQYF
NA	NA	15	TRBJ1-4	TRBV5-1	TGCGCCAGCAGCTCCTCGACAGGAGATAATGAAAAACTGTTTTTT	CASSSSTGDNEKLFF
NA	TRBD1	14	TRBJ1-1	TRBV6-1	TGTGCCAGCAGCCAACAGGGGGCGAACACTGAAGCTTTCTTT	CASSQQGANTEAFF
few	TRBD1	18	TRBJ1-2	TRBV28	TGTGCCAGCAGTTCCCCAAACCTTCCGCTGACAGGGGGCTATGGCTACACCTTC	CASSSPNLPLTGGYGYTF
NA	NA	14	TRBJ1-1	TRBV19	TGTGCCAGTAGCGTAGGGACCCTGAACACTGAAGCTTTCTTT	CASSVGTLNTEAFF
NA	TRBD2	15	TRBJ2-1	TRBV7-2	TGTGCCAGCAGCCAGACTAGCGGTCCTCACAATGAGCAGTTCTTC	CASSQTSGPHNEQFF
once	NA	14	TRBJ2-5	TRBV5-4	TGTGCCAGCAGCTTGGGGCTAGCGCAAGAGACCCAGTACTTC	CASSLGLAQETQYF
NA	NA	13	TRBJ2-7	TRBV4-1	TGCGCCAGCACACGGTGGGGGTGGTACGAGCAGTACTTC	CASTRWGWYEQYF
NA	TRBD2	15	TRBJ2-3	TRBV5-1	TGCGCCAGCAGCATTATAGCGGGAGGGACAGATACGCAGTATTTT	CASSIIAGGTDTQYF
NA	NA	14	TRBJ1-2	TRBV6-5	TGTGCCAGCAGTTACTCGACAGTACCAAATAGCTACACCTTC	CASSYSTVPNSYTF
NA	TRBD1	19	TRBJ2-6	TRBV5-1	TGCGCCAGCAGCCAGAGGACAGGGGGCGAACTATCGGGGGCCAACGTCCTGACTTTC	CASSQRTGGELSGANVLTF
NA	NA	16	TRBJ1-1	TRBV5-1	TGCGCCAGCAGAGAGGCAGGAGGCCCCATGAACACTGAAGCTTTCTTT	CASREAGGPMNTEAFF
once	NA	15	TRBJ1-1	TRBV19	TGTGCCAGTAGTACCTTCCCGGGGGGGAAAACTGAAGCTTTCTTT	CASSTFPGGKTEAFF
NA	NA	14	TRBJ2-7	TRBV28	TGTGCCAGCAGTTTAATGGACAGAGGTTGCGAGCAGTACTTC	CASSLMDRGCEQYF
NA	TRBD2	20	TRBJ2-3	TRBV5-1	TGCGCCAGCAGCCCTCGACTAGCGGGAGCGCCGGTACATAGCACAGATACGCAGTATTTT	CASSPRLAGAPVHSTDTQYF
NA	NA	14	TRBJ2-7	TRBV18	TGTGCCACCAAGAGTCTGTCGGGGTCCTACGAGCAGTACTTC	CATKSLSGSYEQYF